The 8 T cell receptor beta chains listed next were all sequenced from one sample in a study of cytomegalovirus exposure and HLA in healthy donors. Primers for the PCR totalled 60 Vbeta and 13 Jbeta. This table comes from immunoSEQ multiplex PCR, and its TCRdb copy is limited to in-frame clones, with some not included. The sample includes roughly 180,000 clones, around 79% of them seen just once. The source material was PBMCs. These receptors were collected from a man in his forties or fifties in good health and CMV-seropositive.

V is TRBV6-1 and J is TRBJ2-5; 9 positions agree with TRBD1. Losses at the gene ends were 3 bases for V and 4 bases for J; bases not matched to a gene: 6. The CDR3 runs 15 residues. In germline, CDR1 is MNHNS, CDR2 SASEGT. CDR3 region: CASSESPGQGETQYF. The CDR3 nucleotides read TGTGCCAGCAGTGAGAGTCCGGGACAGGGAGAGACCCAGTACTTC.

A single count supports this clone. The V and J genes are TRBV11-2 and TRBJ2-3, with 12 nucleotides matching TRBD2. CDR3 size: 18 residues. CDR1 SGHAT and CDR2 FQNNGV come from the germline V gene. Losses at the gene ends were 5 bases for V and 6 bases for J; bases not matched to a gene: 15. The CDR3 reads CASSPTLLLAGGRDTQYF. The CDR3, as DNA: TGTGCCAGCAGCCCCACCCTGCTCCTAGCGGGGGGGCGGGATACGCAGTATTTT.

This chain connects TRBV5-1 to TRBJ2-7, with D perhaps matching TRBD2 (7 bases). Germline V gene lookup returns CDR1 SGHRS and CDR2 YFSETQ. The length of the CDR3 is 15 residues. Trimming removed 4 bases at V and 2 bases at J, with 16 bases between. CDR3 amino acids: CASSPNPGGPYEQYF. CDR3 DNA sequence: TGCGCCAGCAGCCCTAACCCCGGGGGGCCCTACGAGCAGTACTTC.

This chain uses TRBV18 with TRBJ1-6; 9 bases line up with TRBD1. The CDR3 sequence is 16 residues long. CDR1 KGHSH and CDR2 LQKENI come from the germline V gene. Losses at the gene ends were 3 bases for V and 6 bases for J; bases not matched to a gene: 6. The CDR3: CASSPLRDRVNSPLHF. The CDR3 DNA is TGTGCCAGCTCACCCCTACGGGACAGGGTTAATTCACCCCTCCACTTT.

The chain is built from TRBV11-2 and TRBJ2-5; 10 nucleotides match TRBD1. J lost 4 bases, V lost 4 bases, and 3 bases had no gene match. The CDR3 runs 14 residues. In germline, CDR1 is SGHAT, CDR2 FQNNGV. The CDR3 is CASSWRTGGETQYF. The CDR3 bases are TGTGCCAGCAGCTGGCGGACAGGGGGAGAGACCCAGTACTTC.

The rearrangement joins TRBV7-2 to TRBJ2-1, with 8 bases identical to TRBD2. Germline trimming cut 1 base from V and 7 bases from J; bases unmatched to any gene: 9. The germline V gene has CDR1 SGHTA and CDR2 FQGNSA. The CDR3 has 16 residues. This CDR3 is CASSLVGTSLSNEQFF. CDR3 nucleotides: TGTGCCAGCAGCTTAGTTGGGACTAGTTTATCAAATGAGCAGTTCTTC.

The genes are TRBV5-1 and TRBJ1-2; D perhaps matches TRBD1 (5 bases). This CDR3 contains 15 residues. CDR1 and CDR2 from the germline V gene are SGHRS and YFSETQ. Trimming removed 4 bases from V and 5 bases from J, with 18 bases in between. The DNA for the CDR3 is TGCGCCAGCAGCCGTGAGCAACAGGCGGTATATGGCTACACCTTC. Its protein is CASSREQQAVYGYTF. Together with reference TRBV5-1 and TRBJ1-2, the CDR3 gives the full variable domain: KAGVTQTPRYLIKTRGQQVTLSCSPISGHRSVSWYQQTPGQGLQFLFEYFSETQRNKGNFPGRFSGRQFSNSRSEMNVSTLELGDSALYLCASSREQQAVYGYTFGSGTRLTVV.

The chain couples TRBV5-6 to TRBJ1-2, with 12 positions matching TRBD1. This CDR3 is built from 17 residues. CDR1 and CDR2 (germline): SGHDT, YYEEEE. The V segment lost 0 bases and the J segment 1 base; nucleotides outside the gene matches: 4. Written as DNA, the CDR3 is TGTGCCAGCAGCTTGGCCCGGGACAGGGGGCTTAACTATGGCTACACCTTC. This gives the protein CASSLARDRGLNYGYTF.